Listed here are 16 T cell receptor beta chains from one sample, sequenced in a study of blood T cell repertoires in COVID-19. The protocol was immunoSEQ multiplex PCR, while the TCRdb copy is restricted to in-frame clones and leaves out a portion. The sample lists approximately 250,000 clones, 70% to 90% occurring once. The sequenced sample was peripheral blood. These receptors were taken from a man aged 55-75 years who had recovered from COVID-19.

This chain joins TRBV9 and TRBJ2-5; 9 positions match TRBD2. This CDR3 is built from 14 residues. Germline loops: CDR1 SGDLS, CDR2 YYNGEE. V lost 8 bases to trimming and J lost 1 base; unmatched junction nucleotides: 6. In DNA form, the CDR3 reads TGTGCCAGAATGCTAGCGGGGTGCCAAGAGACCCAGTACTTC. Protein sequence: CARMLAGCQETQYF. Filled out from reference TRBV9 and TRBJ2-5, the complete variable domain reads DSGVTQTPKHLITATGQRVTLRCSPRSGDLSVYWYQQSLDQGLQFLIQYYNGEERAKGNILERFSAQQFPDLHSELNLSSLELGDSALYFCARMLAGCQETQYFGPGTRLLVL.

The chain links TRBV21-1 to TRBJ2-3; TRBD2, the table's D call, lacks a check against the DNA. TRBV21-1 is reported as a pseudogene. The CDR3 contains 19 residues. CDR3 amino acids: CASSKALLGAGGPPDTQYF. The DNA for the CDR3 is TGTGCCAGCAGCAAAGCGCTTTTAGGAGCGGGGGGGCCCCCAGATACGCAGTATTTT.

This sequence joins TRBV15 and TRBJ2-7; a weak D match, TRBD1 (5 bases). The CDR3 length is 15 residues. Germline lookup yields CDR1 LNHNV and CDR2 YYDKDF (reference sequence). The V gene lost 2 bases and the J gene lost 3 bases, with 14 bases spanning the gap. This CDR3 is CATSRRQSSGYEQYF. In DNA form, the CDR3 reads TGTGCCACCAGCAGAAGACAGTCTTCGGGCTACGAGCAGTACTTC. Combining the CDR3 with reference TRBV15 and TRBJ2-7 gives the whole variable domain DAMVIQNPRYQVTQFGKPVTLSCSQTLNHNVMYWYQQKSSQAPKLLFHYYDKDFNNEADTPDNFQSRRPNTSFCFLDIRSPGLGDTAMYLCATSRRQSSGYEQYFGPGTRLTVT.

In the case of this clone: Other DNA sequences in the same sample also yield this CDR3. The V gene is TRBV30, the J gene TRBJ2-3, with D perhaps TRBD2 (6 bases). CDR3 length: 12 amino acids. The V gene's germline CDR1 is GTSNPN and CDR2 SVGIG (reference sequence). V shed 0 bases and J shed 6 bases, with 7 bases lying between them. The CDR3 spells CAWSVRGDTQYF. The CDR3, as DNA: TGTGCCTGGAGTGTACGGGGGGATACGCAGTATTTT.

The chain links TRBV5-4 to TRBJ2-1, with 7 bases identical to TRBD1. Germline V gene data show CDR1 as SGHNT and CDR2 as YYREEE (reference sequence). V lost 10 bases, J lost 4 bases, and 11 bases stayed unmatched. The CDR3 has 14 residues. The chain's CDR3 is CAGHYRGRYNEQFF. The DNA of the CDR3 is TGTGCCGGCCATTACAGGGGTCGGTACAATGAGCAGTTCTTC.

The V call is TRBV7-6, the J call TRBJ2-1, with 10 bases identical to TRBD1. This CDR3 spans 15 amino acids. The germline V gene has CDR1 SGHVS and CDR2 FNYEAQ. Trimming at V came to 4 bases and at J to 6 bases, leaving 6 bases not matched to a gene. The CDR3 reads CASSSPGQGFNEQFF. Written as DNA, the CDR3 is TGTGCCAGCAGCTCCCCGGGACAGGGGTTCAATGAGCAGTTCTTC.

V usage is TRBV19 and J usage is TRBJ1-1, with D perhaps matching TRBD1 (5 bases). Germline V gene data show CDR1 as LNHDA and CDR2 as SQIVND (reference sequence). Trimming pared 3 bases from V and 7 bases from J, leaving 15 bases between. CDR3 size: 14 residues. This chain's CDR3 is CASSIAGREIEAFF. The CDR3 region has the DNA TGTGCCAGTAGTATTGCGGGGCGGGAAATTGAAGCTTTCTTT.

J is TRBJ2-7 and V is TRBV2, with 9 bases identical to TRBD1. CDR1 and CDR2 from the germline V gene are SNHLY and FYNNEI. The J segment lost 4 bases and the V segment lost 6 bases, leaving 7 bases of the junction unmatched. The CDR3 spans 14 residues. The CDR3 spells CASRTGTGRYEQYF. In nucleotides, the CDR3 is TGTGCCAGCAGGACCGGGACAGGGAGGTACGAGCAGTACTTC.

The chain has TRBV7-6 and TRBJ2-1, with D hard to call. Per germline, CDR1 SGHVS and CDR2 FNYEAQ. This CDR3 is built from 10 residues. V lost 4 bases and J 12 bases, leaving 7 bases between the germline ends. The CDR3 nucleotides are TGTGCCAGCAGCTCCGGGTCGCAGTTCTTC. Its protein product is CASSSGSQFF.

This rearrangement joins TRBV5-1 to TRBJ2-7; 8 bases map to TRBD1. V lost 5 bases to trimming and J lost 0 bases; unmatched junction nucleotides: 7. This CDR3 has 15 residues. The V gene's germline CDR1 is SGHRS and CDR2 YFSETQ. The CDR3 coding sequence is TGCGCCAGCAGGCCAACCGGGACAGGCTCCTACGAGCAGTACTTC. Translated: CASRPTGTGSYEQYF.

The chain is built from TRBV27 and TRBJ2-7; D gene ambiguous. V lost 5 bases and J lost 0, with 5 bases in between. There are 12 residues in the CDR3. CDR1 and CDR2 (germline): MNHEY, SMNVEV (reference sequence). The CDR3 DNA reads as TGTGCCAGCAGTCCCAGCTCCTACGAGCAGTACTTC. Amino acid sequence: CASSPSSYEQYF.

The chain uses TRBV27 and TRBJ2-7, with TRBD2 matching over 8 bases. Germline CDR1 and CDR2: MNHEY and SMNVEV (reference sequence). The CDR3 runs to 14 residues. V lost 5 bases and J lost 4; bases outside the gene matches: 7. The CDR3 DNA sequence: TGTGCCAGCAGTCTCAGCGGGAGTCCTTACGAGCAGTACTTC. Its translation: CASSLSGSPYEQYF.

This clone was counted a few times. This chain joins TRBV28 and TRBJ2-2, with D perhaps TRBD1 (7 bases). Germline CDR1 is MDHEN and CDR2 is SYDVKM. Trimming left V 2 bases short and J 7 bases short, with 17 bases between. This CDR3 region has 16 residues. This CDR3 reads CASSLVYQGGSGELFF. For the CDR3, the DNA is TGTGCCAGCAGTTTAGTGTACCAGGGGGGAAGCGGGGAGCTGTTTTTT.

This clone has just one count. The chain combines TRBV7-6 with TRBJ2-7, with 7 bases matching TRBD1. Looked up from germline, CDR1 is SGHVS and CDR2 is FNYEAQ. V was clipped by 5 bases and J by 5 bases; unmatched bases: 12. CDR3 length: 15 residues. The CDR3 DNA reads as TGTGCCAGCAGCCCCTGGGACAGCCTGGGGGACGAGCAGTACTTC. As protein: CASSPWDSLGDEQYF.

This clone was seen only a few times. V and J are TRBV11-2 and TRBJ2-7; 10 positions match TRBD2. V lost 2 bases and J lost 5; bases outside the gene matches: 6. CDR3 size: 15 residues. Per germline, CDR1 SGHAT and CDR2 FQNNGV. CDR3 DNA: TGTGCCAGCAGCTTATCTAGCGGGAGTCCCCACGAGCAGTACTTC. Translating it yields CASSLSSGSPHEQYF.

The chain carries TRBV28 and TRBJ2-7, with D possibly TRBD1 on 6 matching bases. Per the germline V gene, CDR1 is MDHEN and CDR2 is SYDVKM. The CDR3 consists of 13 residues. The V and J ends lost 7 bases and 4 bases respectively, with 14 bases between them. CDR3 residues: CASKRGYLYEQYF. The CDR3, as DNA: TGTGCCAGCAAGAGGGGGTATCTTTACGAGCAGTACTTC.